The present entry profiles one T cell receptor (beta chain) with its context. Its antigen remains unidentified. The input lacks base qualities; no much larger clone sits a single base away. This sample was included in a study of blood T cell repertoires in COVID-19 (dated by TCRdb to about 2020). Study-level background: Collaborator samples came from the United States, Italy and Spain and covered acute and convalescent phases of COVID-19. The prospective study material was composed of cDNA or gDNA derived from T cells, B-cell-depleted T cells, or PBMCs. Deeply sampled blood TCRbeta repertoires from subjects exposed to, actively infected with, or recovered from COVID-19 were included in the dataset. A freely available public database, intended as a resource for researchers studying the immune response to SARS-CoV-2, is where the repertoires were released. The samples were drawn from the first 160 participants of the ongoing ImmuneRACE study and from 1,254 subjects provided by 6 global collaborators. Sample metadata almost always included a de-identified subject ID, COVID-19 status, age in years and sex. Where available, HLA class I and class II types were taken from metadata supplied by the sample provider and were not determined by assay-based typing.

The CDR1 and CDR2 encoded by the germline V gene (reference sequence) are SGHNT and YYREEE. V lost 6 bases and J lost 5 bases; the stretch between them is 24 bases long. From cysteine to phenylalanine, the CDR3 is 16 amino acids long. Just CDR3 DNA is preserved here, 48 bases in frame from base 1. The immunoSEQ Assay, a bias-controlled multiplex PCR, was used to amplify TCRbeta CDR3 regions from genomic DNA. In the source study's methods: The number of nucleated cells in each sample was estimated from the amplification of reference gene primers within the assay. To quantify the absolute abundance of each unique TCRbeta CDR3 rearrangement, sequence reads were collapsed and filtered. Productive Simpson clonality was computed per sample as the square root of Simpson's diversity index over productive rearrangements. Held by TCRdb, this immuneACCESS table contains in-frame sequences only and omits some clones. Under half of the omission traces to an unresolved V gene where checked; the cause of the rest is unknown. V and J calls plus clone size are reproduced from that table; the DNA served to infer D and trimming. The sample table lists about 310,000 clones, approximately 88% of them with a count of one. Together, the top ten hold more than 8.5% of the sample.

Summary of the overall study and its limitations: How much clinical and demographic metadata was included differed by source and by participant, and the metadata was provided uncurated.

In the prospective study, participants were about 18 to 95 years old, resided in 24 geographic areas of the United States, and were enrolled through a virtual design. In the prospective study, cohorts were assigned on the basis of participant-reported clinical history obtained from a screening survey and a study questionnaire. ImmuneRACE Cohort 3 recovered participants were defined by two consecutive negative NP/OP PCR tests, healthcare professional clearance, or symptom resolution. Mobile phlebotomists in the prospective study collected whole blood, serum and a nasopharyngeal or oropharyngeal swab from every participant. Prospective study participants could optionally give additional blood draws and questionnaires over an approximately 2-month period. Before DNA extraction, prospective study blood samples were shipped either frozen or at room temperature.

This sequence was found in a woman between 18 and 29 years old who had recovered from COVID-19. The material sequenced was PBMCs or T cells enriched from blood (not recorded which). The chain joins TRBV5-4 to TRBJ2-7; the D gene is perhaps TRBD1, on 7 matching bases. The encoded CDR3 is CASTPGGAGGLHEQYF. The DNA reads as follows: TGTGCCAGCACCCCCGGCGGGGCAGGGGGGTTACACGAGCAGTACTTC.